A single sample is the source of the 23 T cell receptor beta chains below, sequenced in a study of blood T cell repertoires in COVID-19. The repertoire was sequenced with immunoSEQ multiplex PCR; TCRdb's copy has only in-frame clones and lacks some. The sample has about 220,000 clones, more than 75% seen once; the top ten hold around 8%. Sequences were obtained from peripheral blood. The origin of the receptors is a woman of 80 years or more with COVID-19, enrolled during active disease.

The rearrangement uses TRBV2 and TRBJ2-1; D unresolved. V was trimmed by 6 bases and J by 8 bases, leaving 8 bases between them. The germline V gene has CDR1 SNHLY and CDR2 FYNNEI. This CDR3 is built from 11 residues. Here the CDR3 DNA reads TGTGCCAGCAGACCTCGAGATGAGCAGTTCTTC. Amino acid sequence: CASRPRDEQFF.

As concerns this clone: Other nucleotide sequences from this sample produce the same CDR3. The chain couples TRBV28 to TRBJ2-3, with 8 nucleotides matching TRBD2. The CDR3 runs to 14 residues. Trimming removed 3 bases from V and 6 bases from J; junction bases left unmatched: 5. Looked up from germline, CDR1 is MDHEN and CDR2 is SYDVKM. The CDR3 bases are TGTGCCAGCAGTTTCGTAGCGGGGACCGATACGCAGTATTTT. Its translation is CASSFVAGTDTQYF. Supplemented by reference TRBV28 and TRBJ2-3, the full variable domain reads DVKVTQSSRYLVKRTGEKVFLECVQDMDHENMFWYRQDPGLGLRLIYFSYDVKMKEKGDIPEGYSVSREKKERFSLILESASTNQTSMYLCASSFVAGTDTQYFGPGTRLTVL.

The J gene is TRBJ1-6, the V gene TRBV30; weak D call: TRBD1 (6 bases). The ends were cut back, 8 bases at V and 9 bases at J, with 14 bases in the middle. CDR1 is GTSNPN, CDR2 SVGIG, per germline (reference sequence). CDR3 size: 12 residues. CDR3 DNA sequence: TGTGCCCTACAGGGAGTGGGTTCACCCCTCCACTTT. Translating it yields CALQGVGSPLHF.

V and J are TRBV7-2 and TRBJ1-2; 7 positions agree with TRBD1. Germline V gene lookup returns CDR1 SGHTA and CDR2 FQGNSA. The CDR3 covers 14 residues. Trimming cost V 2 bases and J 2 bases; bases outside gene matches: 2. The CDR3 DNA reads as TGTGCCAGCAGCTTAAACAGGGGCAACTATGGCTACACCTTC. The encoded protein is CASSLNRGNYGYTF. The full variable domain, completed using reference TRBV7-2 and TRBJ1-2, is GAGVSQSPSNKVTEKGKDVELRCDPISGHTALYWYRQSLGQGLEFLIYFQGNSAPDKSGLPSDRFSAERTGGSVSTLTIQRTQQEDSAVYLCASSLNRGNYGYTFGSGTRLTVV.

The chain employs TRBV5-1 and TRBJ1-1; D is possibly TRBD1 (6 bases). Germline values: CDR1 SGHRS, CDR2 YFSETQ. The CDR3 spans 14 residues. The V end was cut by 3 bases, the J end by 1 base, with 10 bases between. The chain's CDR3 is CASSWRTANTEAFF. CDR3 nucleotides: TGCGCCAGCAGCTGGAGGACAGCGAACACTGAAGCTTTCTTT.

This clone has more than one count but fewer than ten. The chain employs TRBV29-1 and TRBJ2-5; D is ambiguous. V was pared by 5 bases and J by 3 bases, with 7 bases between. Germline V gene sequence: CDR1 SQVTM, CDR2 ANQGSEA. This CDR3 contains 11 residues. The CDR3 sequence is CSVTAKETQYF. CDR3 nucleotide sequence: TGCAGCGTTACAGCCAAAGAGACCCAGTACTTC. The entire variable domain, with the rest obtained from reference TRBV29-1 and TRBJ2-5, is as follows: SAVISQKPSRDICQRGTSLTIQCQVDSQVTMMFWYRQQPGQSLTLIATANQGSEATYESGFVIDKFPISRPNLTFSTLTVSNMSPEDSSIYLCSVTAKETQYFGPGTRLLVL.

The rearrangement links TRBV12-3 or TRBV12-4 to TRBJ1-6; D gene ambiguous. The CDR3 runs 13 residues. The germline V and J ends were trimmed by 6 bases and 14 bases, with 17 bases remaining between them. The CDR3, as DNA: TGTGCCAGCAGCCCAACCCCAGACATTTCCCTCCACTTT. Protein: CASSPTPDISLHF.

This clone showed up just once. This chain links TRBV6-6 with TRBJ2-3; 11 nucleotides align to TRBD2. The CDR3 spans 15 residues. V was pared by 6 bases and J by 5 bases, with 7 bases of the junction left unmatched. Germline CDR1 reads MNHNY; CDR2 reads SVGAGI (reference sequence). The CDR3 DNA sequence: TGTGCCAGCAGCCTTAGCGGGAGGGATAAAGATACGCAGTATTTT. This sequence encodes CASSLSGRDKDTQYF.

This clone came up a few times. The genes are TRBV28 and TRBJ1-5; perhaps TRBD1 as D (6 bases). The CDR3 consists of 16 residues. Germline V gives CDR1 MDHEN, CDR2 SYDVKM. The V and J ends lost 5 bases and 4 bases respectively, with 18 bases between them. CDR3 residues: CASSQPGGVRNQPQHF. CDR3 DNA sequence: TGTGCCAGCAGTCAGCCGGGGGGCGTACGAAATCAGCCCCAGCATTTT.

V is TRBV29-1 and J is TRBJ2-1; possible D gene TRBD1, 6 bases. Germline-derived CDR1 and CDR2 are SQVTM and ANQGSEA. V gave up 4 bases and J gave up 12 bases, with 22 bases separating them. The CDR3 totals 14 residues. CDR3: CSVVSGTRFYGQFF. CDR3 nucleotides: TGCAGCGTTGTTTCCGGGACACGATTTTATGGGCAGTTCTTC.

The chain joins TRBV7-2 to TRBJ2-6; D uncertain. CDR1 is SGHTA, CDR2 FQGNSA, per germline. Trimming took 5 bases from V and 4 from J, leaving 9 bases between them. There are 14 residues in the CDR3. The CDR3 DNA follows: TGTGCCAGCAGCCTCCCGCGGGGGGCCAACGTCCTGACTTTC. Its translation: CASSLPRGANVLTF.

This clone was counted a single time. V and J are TRBV27 and TRBJ1-5, with a possible D match to TRBD1 (6 bases). This CDR3 comprises 16 residues. Trimming removed 2 bases from V and 0 bases from J, with 11 bases in between. Germline-derived CDR1 and CDR2 are MNHEY and SMNVEV (reference sequence). The CDR3 DNA reads TGTGCCAGCAGTTTACGGGGGGCCGGTAGCAATCAGCCCCAGCATTTT. Protein: CASSLRGAGSNQPQHF.

The chain employs TRBV30 and TRBJ1-1; D call uncertain. Trimming removed 5 bases at V and 0 bases at J, with 10 bases between. Germline CDR1 is GTSNPN and CDR2 is SVGIG (reference sequence). This CDR3 region has 13 residues. CDR3 bases: TGTGCCTGGCTTCCCCTTTTGAACACTGAAGCTTTCTTT. Translating it yields CAWLPLLNTEAFF.

V gene TRBV6-1 combines with J gene TRBJ2-3; D is perhaps TRBD2 (5 bases). Between the trimmed V and J ends, which lost 2 bases and 0 bases, there was a span of 15 bases. The CDR3 totals 17 residues. Germline values: CDR1 MNHNS, CDR2 SASEGT. CDR3 sequence reads: CASSELATHPSTDTQYF. The CDR3 DNA is TGTGCCAGCAGTGAATTAGCGACTCACCCTAGCACAGATACGCAGTATTTT.

The chain has TRBV2 and TRBJ2-3; 9 nucleotides line up with TRBD2. After removal of 11 bases from V and 0 bases from J, the junction contained 12 bases not matched to a gene. CDR1 and CDR2 (germline): SNHLY, FYNNEI. This CDR3 comprises 16 residues. The CDR3 DNA reads as TGTGCCTCCCAGCGGGAGCGGGGGGTTAGCACAGATACGCAGTATTTT. It encodes CASQRERGVSTDTQYF.

V and J are TRBV7-2 and TRBJ2-7, with 7 bases that match TRBD1. CDR1 is SGHTA and CDR2 is FQGNSA in the germline V gene. Trimming at V came to 5 bases and at J to 0 bases, leaving 4 bases not matched to a gene. The CDR3 is 14 amino acids. This CDR3 is CASSRDRASYEQYF. In nucleotides, the CDR3 is TGTGCCAGCAGCCGCGACAGGGCCTCCTACGAGCAGTACTTC.

This clone turned up a few times. V is TRBV6-2 or TRBV6-3 and J is TRBJ1-2, with D possibly matching TRBD1 (6 bases). Germline V CDR1 and CDR2: MNHEY, SVGEGT. V lost 5 bases and J 5 bases, leaving 18 bases between the germline ends. The length of the CDR3 is 15 residues. In nucleotides, the CDR3 is TGTGCCAGCAGTCTTGACAGGCGCTCTGGATATGGCTACACCTTC. Its translation is CASSLDRRSGYGYTF.

This clone showed up many times. The chain has TRBV7-2 and TRBJ1-2; D perhaps matches TRBD1 (5 bases). There are 13 residues in the CDR3. Deletions cut 6 bases from V and 5 bases from J, with 13 bases between. Germline V gene data show CDR1 as SGHTA and CDR2 as FQGNSA. CDR3 amino acids: CASSSTGGYGYTF. Here the CDR3 DNA reads TGTGCCAGCAGTTCGACGGGGGGTTATGGCTACACCTTC.

This clone was counted a single time. The chain uses TRBV6-2 or TRBV6-3 and TRBJ2-7; weak D call: TRBD2 (7 bases). The V and J ends lost 6 bases and 0 bases respectively, with 18 bases between them. The CDR3 sequence is 16 residues long. Germline values: CDR1 MNHEY, CDR2 SVGEGT. The CDR3 bases are TGTGCCAGCAGCCTTTACGGAGGGGGGGTCTCCTACGAGCAGTACTTC. This encodes CASSLYGGGVSYEQYF.

The V call is TRBV18, the J call TRBJ1-5; D gene uncertain. The CDR3 runs to 14 residues. CDR1 is KGHSH, CDR2 LQKENI, per germline. Trimming shortened V by 6 bases and J by 0 bases, and 9 bases separated the two germline ends. CDR3 nucleotides: TGTGCCAGCTCCCACGGGTTTAGCAATCAGCCCCAGCATTTT. Translated, it gives CASSHGFSNQPQHF.

This clone has a handful of counts. V gene TRBV6-5 combines with J gene TRBJ1-2; D not certain. The ends were cut back, 3 bases at V and 8 bases at J, with 7 bases in the middle. Germline assignment: CDR1 MNHEY and CDR2 SVGAGI. The CDR3 runs to 11 residues. CDR3 bases: TGTGCCAGCAGTTATGGAGTCGGCTACACCTTC. It translates to CASSYGVGYTF.

This clone appeared a single time. V is TRBV5-8 and J is TRBJ2-2, with a weak D call TRBD1 (5 bases). The germline gives CDR1 SGHTS, CDR2 YDEGEE. Trimming left V 4 bases short and J 6 bases short, with 19 bases between. The CDR3 extends over 16 amino acids. The CDR3 protein is CASSLELGLDAGELFF. The CDR3 DNA is TGTGCCAGCAGCCTAGAACTGGGGCTTGACGCCGGGGAGCTGTTTTTT.

In this sample, this clone turned up once. The chain uses TRBV4-1 and TRBJ2-7; 10 bases agree with TRBD1. Germline V lookup: CDR1 MGHRA, CDR2 YSYEKL. The CDR3 spans 17 residues. The V segment lost 4 bases and the J segment 0 bases; nucleotides outside the gene matches: 9. CDR3 sequence: CASSPSGTGEYSYEQYF. The DNA for the CDR3 is TGCGCCAGCAGCCCATCCGGGACAGGGGAGTACTCCTACGAGCAGTACTTC.